The 29 T cell receptor beta chains presented below share a single source sample, sequenced in a study of PD-L1 blockade in urothelial cancer (dated by TCRdb to 2016 to 2017). Receptor libraries were prepared by the immunoSEQ multiplex PCR assay. TCRdb took over this immuneACCESS table, retaining in-frame rearrangements with V and J assigned. Such tables are incomplete; in checked studies, under half of the missing clones stem from an unresolved V gene, and the remainder is unexplained. In this sample the table shows about 39,000 clones, around 84% of which occur a single time. 10% of the sample rests with the top ten. The intended sense of this specimen's time point label: peripheral blood 6 weeks after treatment start. The sequenced sample was PBMCs, obtained around atezolizumab (anti-PD-L1) treatment. These receptor sequences come from a man aged 40-49 years with urothelial cancer.

The chain has TRBV14 and TRBJ1-3; 9 positions match TRBD1. This CDR3 is 15 amino acids long. V lost 3 bases, J lost 2 bases, and 2 bases stayed unmatched. Germline V gives CDR1 SGHDN, CDR2 FVKESK. The CDR3 DNA reads as TGTGCCAGCAGCCAGAGGACAGGGGCTGGAAACACCATATATTTT. This sequence encodes CASSQRTGAGNTIYF.

The rearrangement joins TRBV6-5 to TRBJ1-1; the D gene is possibly TRBD1 (5 bases). The CDR3 has 14 residues. Trimming stripped 4 bases from V and 3 bases from J, with 12 bases between. Germline loops: CDR1 MNHEY, CDR2 SVGAGI. The chain's CDR3 is CASSFGREYTEAFF. The CDR3 DNA sequence: TGTGCCAGCAGTTTTGGCAGGGAATACACTGAAGCTTTCTTT.

V usage is TRBV18 and J usage is TRBJ2-3, with 11 bases matching TRBD2. The CDR3 has 17 residues. Per germline, CDR1 KGHSH and CDR2 LQKENI. Germline trimming cut 6 bases from V and 3 bases from J; bases unmatched to any gene: 11. The CDR3 here is CASSPGLAEGETDTQYF. CDR3 DNA sequence: TGTGCCAGCTCTCCGGGACTAGCGGAAGGGGAGACAGATACGCAGTATTTT.

This chain connects TRBV7-9 to TRBJ2-7; 9 nucleotides agree with TRBD1. V shed 1 base and J 5 bases; nucleotides not matched to a gene: 9. There are 16 residues in the CDR3. Per germline, CDR1 SEHNR and CDR2 FQNEAQ (reference sequence). CDR3 in amino acids: CASSLVRTGAGDEQYF. The CDR3 DNA is TGTGCCAGCAGCTTAGTTCGGACAGGGGCGGGTGACGAGCAGTACTTC. The full variable domain, rest sourced from reference TRBV7-9 and TRBJ2-7, is DTGVSQNPRHKITKRGQNVTFRCDPISEHNRLYWYRQTLGQGPEFLTYFQNEAQLEKSRLLSDRFSAERPKGSFSTLEIQRTEQGDSAMYLCASSLVRTGAGDEQYFGPGTRLTVT.

CDR3 loop: CASSPGGGRYGYTF. CDR3 nucleotide sequence: TGTGCCAGCAGCCCAGGAGGGGGCCGATATGGCTACACCTTC. The gene calls are TRBV7-3 and TRBJ1-2; 7 nucleotides line up with TRBD1. This CDR3 has 14 amino acids. Germline CDR1 SGHTA, CDR2 FQGTGA. Unmatched junction bases numbered 8, after V lost 5 bases and J lost 5 bases.

This clone was seen only a few times. The chain carries TRBV6-1 and TRBJ2-3; perhaps TRBD2 as D (8 bases). Germline CDR1 and CDR2: MNHNS and SASEGT. The V and J ends lost 4 bases and 7 bases respectively, with 27 bases between them. This CDR3 comprises 18 residues. CDR3: CASSVRGGIAGKGNTQYF. CDR3 coding DNA: TGTGCCAGCAGTGTCAGGGGGGGGATAGCGGGGAAAGGGAATACGCAGTATTTT.

The chain combines TRBV7-5 with TRBJ2-7; TRBD1 was called by the table and not checked on the DNA. TRBV7-5 represents a pseudogene. This CDR3 has 16 amino acids. Here the CDR3 reads CARSFTSGTGVAEQYF. In DNA form, the CDR3 reads TGTGCCAGAAGCTTTACATCCGGGACAGGCGTAGCCGAGCAGTACTTC.

J is TRBJ1-1 and V is TRBV28, with 9 bases fitting TRBD1. V dropped 1 base and J dropped 4; count of bases not matched to a gene: 4. Per the germline V gene, CDR1 is MDHEN and CDR2 is SYDVKM. CDR3 length equals 15 residues. Here the CDR3 reads CASSLSSQGATEAFF. CDR3 in DNA: TGTGCCAGCAGTTTATCCTCACAGGGGGCCACTGAAGCTTTCTTT. Complete variable domain (other parts from reference TRBV28 and TRBJ1-1): DVKVTQSSRYLVKRTGEKVFLECVQDMDHENMFWYRQDPGLGLRLIYFSYDVKMKEKGDIPEGYSVSREKKERFSLILESASTNQTSMYLCASSLSSQGATEAFFGQGTRLTVV.

The V and J genes are TRBV10-1 and TRBJ1-5; tentative D call: TRBD1 (6 bases). Germline values: CDR1 WNHNN, CDR2 SYGVQD (reference sequence). The CDR3 is 15 amino acids. V was clipped by 6 bases and J by 7 bases, with 19 bases between them. CDR3: CASRETGWIVQPQHF. The CDR3 nucleotides are TGCGCCAGCAGAGAAACAGGGTGGATAGTACAGCCCCAGCATTTT.

This clone was seen a few times. V usage is TRBV5-8 and J usage is TRBJ1-5; unclear D gene. Germline assignment: CDR1 SGHTS and CDR2 YDEGEE. The germline V and J ends were trimmed by 0 bases and 11 bases, with 9 bases remaining between them. The CDR3 sequence is 12 residues long. CDR3 DNA sequence: TGTGCCAGCAGCTTGGGGGCACTTACCCAGCATTTT. It encodes CASSLGALTQHF.

The chain joins TRBV6-5 to TRBJ1-1; D is undetermined. The CDR3 spans 13 residues. The V end lost 5 bases, the J end lost 1 base, and 8 bases lay between the germline ends. CDR1 is MNHEY and CDR2 is SVGAGI in the germline V gene. In nucleotides, the CDR3 is TGTGCCAGCAGTAGTATCAGGAACACTGAAGCTTTCTTT. It yields the protein CASSSIRNTEAFF.

The chain couples TRBV7-3 to TRBJ2-5; 11 nucleotides agree with TRBD2. J lost 5 bases, V lost 3 bases, and 5 bases had no gene match. Germline CDR1 is SGHTA and CDR2 is FQGTGA. The CDR3 loop spans 15 amino acids. CDR3 amino acids: CASSFTSGREETQYF. The CDR3 DNA reads TGTGCCAGCAGCTTTACTAGCGGGAGAGAGGAGACCCAGTACTTC.

The chain links TRBV7-6 to TRBJ1-2; possibly TRBD1 for D (6 bases). From germline, CDR1 is SGHVS and CDR2 FNYEAQ. Deletions cut 0 bases from V and 6 bases from J, with 23 bases between. The CDR3 extends over 18 amino acids. CDR3 in DNA: TGTGCCAGCAGCTTAGCGGCCAGGGACATGATATGGGCTGATGGCTACACCTTC. Residues: CASSLAARDMIWADGYTF.

This clone was counted a few times. J is TRBJ2-1 and V is TRBV9; D possibly corresponds to TRBD1 (6 bases). Germline V lookup: CDR1 SGDLS, CDR2 YYNGEE. The CDR3 has 14 residues. The germline V and J ends were trimmed by 1 base and 1 base, with 6 bases remaining between them. The CDR3 protein is CASSVQGSYNEQFF. The CDR3, as DNA: TGTGCCAGCAGCGTACAGGGGTCCTACAATGAGCAGTTCTTC.

The J gene is TRBJ2-1, the V gene TRBV28; 7 positions agree with TRBD1. Per the germline V gene, CDR1 is MDHEN and CDR2 is SYDVKM. V shed 4 bases and J 6 bases; nucleotides not matched to a gene: 6. This CDR3 has 14 residues. DNA for the CDR3: TGTGCCAGCAGTTCACAGGGGACCTTCAATGAGCAGTTCTTC. Translated: CASSSQGTFNEQFF.

The V and J genes are TRBV5-1 and TRBJ2-3; tentatively, D is TRBD1 (6 bases). Germline assignment: CDR1 SGHRS and CDR2 YFSETQ. The CDR3 runs to 15 residues. The ends were cut back, 6 bases at V and 4 bases at J, with 18 bases in the middle. Here the CDR3 DNA reads TGCGCCAGCATACCAGAAAGGTCAGGGGCAGATACGCAGTATTTT. It specifies CASIPERSGADTQYF.

The chain is built from TRBV4-2 and TRBJ1-3; 8 bases map to TRBD1. V gave up 0 bases and J gave up 0 bases; unmatched junction bases: 16. Germline values: CDR1 LGHNA, CDR2 YNFKEQ. There are 21 residues in the CDR3. The CDR3 here is CASSQERFTGGRISSGNTIYF. CDR3 in DNA: TGTGCCAGCAGCCAAGAAAGATTCACAGGGGGTCGGATCAGCTCTGGAAACACCATATATTTT.

The chain combines TRBV5-1 with TRBJ1-4, with 7 bases fitting TRBD1. There are 14 residues in the CDR3. After removal of 2 bases from V and 5 bases from J, the junction contained 3 bases not matched to a gene. Germline V lookup: CDR1 SGHRS, CDR2 YFSETQ. In DNA form, the CDR3 reads TGCGCCAGCAGCTTTATGGGACAGAATGAAAAACTGTTTTTT. This encodes CASSFMGQNEKLFF.

This clone was detected a few times. The rearrangement links TRBV2 to TRBJ2-7; a possible D gene is TRBD1 (5 bases). Germline CDR1 SNHLY, CDR2 FYNNEI. This CDR3 is 14 amino acids long. The V and J ends lost 4 bases and 5 bases respectively, with 15 bases between them. The CDR3 region is CASSAEGVRDEQYF. The CDR3 bases are TGTGCCAGCAGTGCGGAAGGGGTAAGGGACGAGCAGTACTTC.

This sequence joins TRBV9 and TRBJ2-3; TRBD2 aligns across 8 bases. The ends lost 4 bases at V and 2 bases at J; junction bases unmatched: 9. CDR1 SGDLS and CDR2 YYNGEE come from the germline V gene. The CDR3 has 16 amino acids. Written as DNA, the CDR3 is TGTGCCAGCAGCACACTACTAGCGGATCACACAGATACGCAGTATTTT. This translates into CASSTLLADHTDTQYF.

The chain joins TRBV4-3 to TRBJ2-1; a weak D match, TRBD2 (5 bases). The V gene lost 1 base and the J gene lost 6 bases, with 13 bases spanning the gap. The germline gives CDR1 LGHNA, CDR2 YSLEER. This CDR3 region has 15 residues. The DNA of the CDR3 is TGCGCCAGCAGCCAAGGCACGGGAAGCGCCAATGAGCAGTTCTTC. Its translation: CASSQGTGSANEQFF.

This chain links TRBV21-1 with TRBJ1-4; TRBD1 is taken as the D call from the table, unchecked against the DNA. TRBV21-1 is annotated as a pseudogene. This CDR3 is 16 amino acids long. As DNA, the CDR3 is TGTGCCAGCAGCAAAGCGCCGGACAGGGAAGAGGAAAAACTGTTTTTT. Translation: CASSKAPDREEEKLFF.

The V and J genes are TRBV18 and TRBJ1-2, with D unresolved. Germline CDR1 is KGHSH and CDR2 is LQKENI. The CDR3 is 13 amino acids. V was clipped by 3 bases and J by 13 bases, with 18 bases between them. The CDR3: CASSPSIYQGSTF. The CDR3 DNA follows: TGTGCCAGCTCACCCTCAATTTATCAAGGGAGCACCTTC.

The chain carries TRBV6-5 and TRBJ2-3; D uncertain. Germline V gives CDR1 MNHEY, CDR2 SVGAGI. The germline V and J ends were trimmed by 6 bases and 0 bases, with 13 bases remaining between them. The CDR3 extends over 15 amino acids. The CDR3 DNA sequence: TGTGCCAGCAGGCCATGGTTGACTAGCACAGATACGCAGTATTTT. Amino acid sequence: CASRPWLTSTDTQYF.

The chain links TRBV11-3 to TRBJ2-5, with TRBD2 matching 15 bases. Germline lookup yields CDR1 SGHNT and CDR2 YENEEA. V was clipped by 4 bases and J by 4 bases; unmatched bases: 7. The CDR3 is 17 amino acids. DNA of the CDR3: TGTGCCAGCAGCTCTGGACTAGCGGGAGGGCCAGGAGAGACCCAGTACTTC. Residues: CASSSGLAGGPGETQYF.

The gene calls are TRBV7-2 and TRBJ2-7; no reliable D call. This CDR3 comprises 13 residues. The V and J ends lost 5 bases and 7 bases respectively, with 15 bases between them. Germline V lookup: CDR1 SGHTA, CDR2 FQGNSA. CDR3 coding DNA: TGTGCCAGCAGCCACAAGACCACCGGGGAGCAGTACTTC. Translation gives CASSHKTTGEQYF.

The chain couples TRBV6-5 to TRBJ2-2; 8 bases are shared with TRBD2. The CDR3 runs 15 residues. V trimming: 6 bases; J trimming: 6 bases; junction bases outside the gene matches: 9. Germline assignment: CDR1 MNHEY and CDR2 SVGAGI. CDR3 sequence reads: CASSSAGAGAGELFF. CDR3 coding DNA: TGTGCCAGCAGCTCCGCAGGAGCGGGAGCCGGGGAGCTGTTTTTT.

This clone was counted between two and nine times. The J gene is TRBJ1-3, the V gene TRBV5-1; tentatively, D is TRBD1 (5 bases). The V end was cut by 2 bases, the J end by 2 bases, with 11 bases between. The V gene's germline CDR1 is SGHRS and CDR2 YFSETQ. The CDR3 length is 15 residues. CDR3 protein: CASSLGDLPGNTIYF. The CDR3 bases are TGCGCCAGCAGCTTAGGGGATTTGCCTGGAAACACCATATATTTT.

The chain combines TRBV29-1 with TRBJ2-1; a possible D gene is TRBD2 (5 bases). CDR1 and CDR2 from the germline V gene are SQVTM and ANQGSEA. The CDR3 is 15 amino acids. V was shortened by 0 bases and J by 7 bases, with 16 bases between the two germline ends. CDR3 region: CSVEDPRASLNEQFF. In nucleotides, the CDR3 is TGCAGCGTTGAAGACCCTAGGGCTAGCCTGAATGAGCAGTTCTTC.